This is a list of T cell receptor beta chains from one sample in a study of beta chain features in type 1 diabetes. The protocol was immunoSEQ multiplex PCR, while the TCRdb copy is restricted to in-frame clones and leaves out a portion. The sample lists 100,000 to 150,000 clones, about 18% occurring once. Sample: central memory CD4+ T cells from blood. These TCRs come from a man younger than 35 with type 1 diabetes. The CDR3 runs from the conserved cysteine through the conserved F or W. D genes are given only for firm matches. Clone size, where shown, is once, few, many, or a class for clones that have expanded.

j_gene,v_gene,len,abundance,d_gene,CDR3nt,CDR3aa
TRBJ1-6,TRBV9,13,-,TRBD1,TGTGCCAGCAGCCCGTCAGGGGGTTCACCCCTCCACTTT,CASSPSGGSPLHF
TRBJ2-7,TRBV27,13,-,-,TGTGCCAGCAGATCCCTCAGGTTGTACGAGCAGTACTTC,CASRSLRLYEQYF
TRBJ1-1,TRBV29-1,13,few,-,TGCAGCGTCGCGGGGCAGGGAAACACTGAAGCTTTCTTT,CSVAGQGNTEAFF
TRBJ2-5,TRBV5-1,16,few,TRBD1,TGCGCCAGCAGCTTGGGCCTGCAGGGGGCAAAAGAGACCCAGTACTTC,CASSLGLQGAKETQYF
TRBJ2-3,TRBV2,15,few,TRBD2,TGTGCCAGCAGTGTTAGCGGCGGGGGGGCAGATACGCAGTATTTT,CASSVSGGGADTQYF
TRBJ1-1,TRBV29-1,13,-,-,TGCAGCGTTGAAGCGGGGCAGATGACTGAAGCTTTCTTT,CSVEAGQMTEAFF
TRBJ1-2,TRBV5-1,12,few,-,TGCGCCAGCGGCCCTGAGGACTATGGCTACACCTTC,CASGPEDYGYTF
TRBJ2-3,TRBV5-1,12,few,-,TGCGCCAGCAGCCTCCAGGGAGATACGCAGTATTTT,CASSLQGDTQYF
TRBJ1-2,TRBV5-4,14,-,TRBD1,TGTGCCAGCAGCATTTGGACAGGGGGCTATGGCTACACCTTC,CASSIWTGGYGYTF
TRBJ1-6,TRBV28,14,few,TRBD1,TGTGCCAGCAGGAGGGGACAGCCAAATTCACCCCTCCACTTT,CASRRGQPNSPLHF